Each of the 8 T cell receptor beta chains below was sequenced from the same sample in a study of Tregs in tolerant kidney transplant recipients. Repertoires were generated with immunoSEQ multiplex PCR, while TCRdb's copy carries only in-frame clones and drops some. The data hold 3,900 or so clones, with 80% to 90% observed a single time. Sequencing was performed on Tregs from blood, taken before the transplant. The receptors shown here come from a human donor who received a combined kidney and bone marrow transplant.

The V call is TRBV19, the J call TRBJ2-1, with no clear D. CDR3 length: 14 residues. CDR1 is LNHDA, CDR2 SQIVND, per germline (reference sequence). With 6 bases removed from V and 1 base from J, the gap between germline ends came to 10 bases. CDR3 sequence: CASRPTLSYNEQFF. CDR3 nucleotide sequence: TGTGCCAGTAGACCGACATTGTCCTACAATGAGCAGTTCTTC.

The J gene is TRBJ2-5, the V gene TRBV27, with 8 bases that match TRBD2. In germline, CDR1 is MNHEY, CDR2 SMNVEV (reference sequence). With 5 bases clipped from V and 3 bases from J, the junction kept 2 bases outside the gene matches. This CDR3 is 13 amino acids long. The CDR3 DNA sequence: TGTGCCAGCAGTCATAGCGGGGAAGAGACCCAGTACTTC. This translates into CASSHSGEETQYF.

This sequence joins TRBV7-2 and TRBJ2-2; 7 bases fit TRBD1. CDR3 length equals 15 residues. The V gene's germline CDR1 is SGHTA and CDR2 FQGNSA. J lost 4 bases, V lost 2 bases, and 4 bases had no gene match. Here the CDR3 reads CASSLPPGGTGELFF. The CDR3 region has the DNA TGTGCCAGCAGCTTACCCCCAGGGGGCACCGGGGAGCTGTTTTTT.

The chain is built from TRBV7-3 and TRBJ2-3, with 12 bases lining up with TRBD2. CDR1 is SGHTA, CDR2 FQGTGA, per germline. V lost 5 bases to trimming and J lost 1 base; unmatched junction nucleotides: 4. The CDR3 is 16 residues long. This CDR3 reads CASSPLAGGGTDTQYF. The CDR3 DNA reads TGTGCCAGCAGCCCACTAGCGGGAGGAGGCACAGATACGCAGTATTTT.

The rearrangement uses TRBV29-1 and TRBJ2-3, with a tentative D call TRBD1 (5 bases). Germline lookup yields CDR1 SQVTM and CDR2 ANQGSEA. This CDR3 comprises 12 residues. Trimming pared 4 bases from V and 1 base from J, leaving 6 bases between. CDR3 nucleotide sequence: TGCAGCGTTGTAGGGGGCACAGATACGCAGTATTTT. Its translation is CSVVGGTDTQYF.

This clone was observed a single time. The CDR3 DNA sequence: TGTGCCAGCTCTCCGGGACTAGCGGGACCGGATGAGCAGTTCTTC. The encoded protein is CASSPGLAGPDEQFF. The V gene is TRBV18, the J gene TRBJ2-1; TRBD2 matches at 13 bases. From germline, CDR1 is KGHSH and CDR2 LQKENI. The CDR3 covers 15 residues. V was pared by 6 bases and J by 8 bases, with 7 bases of the junction left unmatched. Drawing the rest from reference TRBV18 and TRBJ2-1, the complete variable domain is NAGVMQNPRHLVRRRGQEARLRCSPMKGHSHVYWYRQLPEEGLKFMVYLQKENIIDESGMPKERFSAEFPKEGPSILRIQQVVRGDSAAYFCASSPGLAGPDEQFFGPGTRLTVL.

This rearrangement joins TRBV19 to TRBJ2-7; 10 nucleotides match TRBD2. Germline lookup yields CDR1 LNHDA and CDR2 SQIVND (reference sequence). CDR3 length: 14 residues. With 7 bases clipped from V and 0 bases from J, the junction kept 3 bases outside the gene matches. The CDR3 nucleotides are TGTGCCAGTACCAAGCGGGAGGGCTCCTACGAGCAGTACTTC. This translates into CASTKREGSYEQYF.

V is TRBV14 and J is TRBJ2-3; 12 nucleotides agree with TRBD2. Germline trimming cut 4 bases from V and 5 bases from J; bases unmatched to any gene: 10. There are 17 residues in the CDR3. The germline V gene encodes CDR1 SGHDN and CDR2 FVKESK. CDR3 sequence: CASSPHLAGGPVDTQYF. DNA for the CDR3: TGTGCCAGCAGCCCCCATCTAGCGGGAGGGCCGGTAGATACGCAGTATTTT.